The 25 T cell receptor beta chains listed next were all sequenced from one sample in a study of control samples from healthy donors and cancer patients. Clones were sequenced by immunoSEQ multiplex PCR, and TCRdb holds only the in-frame ones, with some missing. The repertoire holds around 41,000 clones, with around four fifths as singletons. Sequenced input: PBMCs. Every receptor here comes from a woman aged 60-75 years with lung cancer.

The J gene is TRBJ1-3, the V gene TRBV19; D ambiguous. CDR1 and CDR2 (germline): LNHDA, SQIVND (reference sequence). V was cut by 1 base and J by 0 bases, with 7 bases left in between. The CDR3 has 15 residues. This CDR3 reads CASSIGQASGNTIYF. For the CDR3, the DNA is TGTGCCAGTAGTATAGGTCAGGCCTCTGGAAACACCATATATTTT.

V usage is TRBV7-2 and J usage is TRBJ2-5, with TRBD2 matching 7 bases. Trimming cost V 4 bases and J 6 bases; bases outside gene matches: 8. Germline V lookup: CDR1 SGHTA, CDR2 FQGNSA. CDR3 length: 14 amino acids. In nucleotides, the CDR3 is TGTGCCAGCAGCTCCCGGCTAGCGGCACAGACCCAGTACTTC. This translates into CASSSRLAAQTQYF.

V usage is TRBV6-4 and J usage is TRBJ2-1; TRBD2 is a possible D gene (5 bases). The CDR3 is made up of 16 amino acids. Germline V gene data show CDR1 as MRHNA and CDR2 as SNTAGT. V lost 6 bases and J lost 0, with 15 bases in between. CDR3 in amino acids: CASRAARRSSYNEQFF. The DNA of the CDR3 is TGTGCCAGCAGGGCTGCACGGAGGAGCTCCTACAATGAGCAGTTCTTC.

This clone was seen a single time. The chain recombines TRBV19 with TRBJ2-7, with 11 bases identical to TRBD1. CDR3 length: 15 amino acids. Per the germline V gene, CDR1 is LNHDA and CDR2 is SQIVND (reference sequence). V gave up 5 bases and J gave up 3 bases; unmatched junction bases: 6. The CDR3 sequence: CASSAPGQGVYEQYF. CDR3 sequence (DNA): TGTGCCAGTAGTGCGCCGGGACAGGGGGTCTACGAGCAGTACTTC.

The rearrangement joins TRBV27 to TRBJ2-7, with TRBD2 matching 8 bases. Trimming removed 6 bases from V and 3 bases from J; junction bases left unmatched: 1. Germline-derived CDR1 and CDR2 are MNHEY and SMNVEV (reference sequence). CDR3 length: 12 amino acids. The CDR3 reads CASSAGGYEQYF. In nucleotides, the CDR3 is TGTGCCAGCAGCGCGGGGGGCTACGAGCAGTACTTC.

This clone appeared a single time. The genes are TRBV11-2 and TRBJ2-2, with D tentatively TRBD2 (6 bases). Germline-derived CDR1 and CDR2 are SGHAT and FQNNGV. The CDR3 totals 15 residues. Trimming cost V 5 bases and J 4 bases, with 14 bases left between them. The chain's CDR3 is CASSPGLRGTGELFF. CDR3 in DNA: TGTGCCAGCAGCCCGGGACTTCGTGGCACCGGGGAGCTGTTTTTT.

The chain has TRBV3-1 (or the pseudogene TRBV3-2) and TRBJ1-2; TRBD1 might be the D (5 bases). CDR1 is LGHDT, CDR2 YNNKEL, per germline (reference sequence). The V end was cut by 0 bases, the J end by 6 bases, with 11 bases between. This CDR3 is built from 14 residues. CDR3 residues: CASSQDSRVHGYTF. CDR3 bases: TGTGCCAGCAGCCAAGATTCCAGGGTCCATGGCTACACCTTC.

The chain carries TRBV7-2 and TRBJ2-1; 8 nucleotides match TRBD1. The V gene's germline CDR1 is SGHTA and CDR2 FQGNSA. Trimming cost V 3 bases and J 5 bases; bases outside gene matches: 6. CDR3 length: 15 amino acids. CDR3 bases: TGTGCCAGCAGCTTTTCCGGGACAGGCGACAATGAGCAGTTCTTC. This translates into CASSFSGTGDNEQFF.

The chain joins TRBV19 to TRBJ2-7; 9 nucleotides align to TRBD1. J gave up 6 bases and V 5 bases, and 8 bases lay outside the gene matches. The CDR3 runs 14 residues. The germline V gene encodes CDR1 LNHDA and CDR2 SQIVND (reference sequence). CDR3 region: CASSSRDRVAEQYF. The CDR3 DNA reads as TGTGCCAGTAGTTCTCGGGACAGGGTGGCCGAGCAGTACTTC.

This chain uses TRBV6-5 with TRBJ1-1; no clear D. CDR3 length: 12 residues. V lost 10 bases to trimming and J lost 2 bases, with 11 bases between them. CDR1 is MNHEY and CDR2 is SVGAGI in the germline V gene. The CDR3 sequence is CATDTINTEAFF. CDR3 DNA: TGTGCCACTGACACCATTAACACTGAAGCTTTCTTT.

The chain carries TRBV5-5 and TRBJ2-2; the match to TRBD1 covers 8 bases. CDR3 length: 16 amino acids. The V gene's germline CDR1 is SGHKS and CDR2 YYEKEE (reference sequence). Germline trimming cut 1 base from V and 4 bases from J; bases unmatched to any gene: 6. CDR3 DNA sequence: TGTGCCAGCAGCTTGAGGACAGGGAGAGCCACCGGGGAGCTGTTTTTT. Translating gives CASSLRTGRATGELFF.

The genes are TRBV4-1 and TRBJ2-2; no clear D gene. The CDR3 contains 13 residues. V lost 8 bases to trimming and J lost 1 base, with 8 bases between them. The germline V gene has CDR1 MGHRA and CDR2 YSYEKL. In DNA form, the CDR3 reads TGCGCCAGCCTGGAAGTGAACACCGGGGAGCTGTTTTTT. This translates into CASLEVNTGELFF.

The rearrangement joins TRBV19 to TRBJ2-6; D remains unclear. Trimming removed 9 bases at V and 4 bases at J, with 7 bases between. Germline V gene sequence: CDR1 LNHDA, CDR2 SQIVND (reference sequence). The CDR3 length is 12 residues. Here the CDR3 reads CASEIGANVLTF. The CDR3 bases are TGTGCCAGCGAAATCGGGGCCAACGTCCTGACTTTC.

This clone has just a few counts. This same CDR3 is encoded by further DNA sequences in the sample. The genes are TRBV7-9 and TRBJ2-3; 8 nucleotides agree with TRBD1. The germline gives CDR1 SEHNR, CDR2 FQNEAQ (reference sequence). V trimming: 2 bases; J trimming: 3 bases; junction bases outside the gene matches: 4. The CDR3 totals 15 residues. CDR3 DNA: TGTGCCAGCAGCTTACGGACAGGGACGACAGATACGCAGTATTTT. Amino acids: CASSLRTGTTDTQYF.

The chain links TRBV6-4 to TRBJ2-1, with 11 bases lining up with TRBD2. V lost 5 bases and J lost 8; bases outside the gene matches: 8. The CDR3 is 15 amino acids. CDR1 is MRHNA, CDR2 SNTAGT, per germline. CDR3 bases: TGTGCCAGCAGTCTGACTAGCGGGACTGCTGATGAGCAGTTCTTC. Residues: CASSLTSGTADEQFF.

V and J are TRBV5-8 and TRBJ2-1; D unresolved. V was shortened by 10 bases and J by 12 bases, with 8 bases between the two germline ends. The CDR3 extends over 8 amino acids. Germline-derived CDR1 and CDR2 are SGHTS and YDEGEE. The CDR3 sequence: CAGPAQFF. CDR3 sequence (DNA): TGTGCCGGACCCGCGCAGTTCTTC.

This chain connects TRBV11-2 to TRBJ2-5; 12 bases align to TRBD2. Per germline, CDR1 SGHAT and CDR2 FQNNGV. The CDR3 is made up of 16 amino acids. With 5 bases clipped from V and 2 bases from J, the junction kept 6 bases outside the gene matches. The CDR3 region has the DNA TGTGCCAGCAGCACCCGACTAGCGGGGGCACAAGAGACCCAGTACTTC. It specifies CASSTRLAGAQETQYF. The entire variable domain, with the rest obtained from reference TRBV11-2 and TRBJ2-5, is as follows: EAGVAQSPRYKIIEKRQSVAFWCNPISGHATLYWYQQILGQGPKLLIQFQNNGVVDDSQLPKDRFSAERLKGVDSTLKIQPAKLEDSAVYLCASSTRLAGAQETQYFGPGTRLLVL.

The chain recombines TRBV27 with TRBJ1-5; D not certain. The CDR3 is 14 amino acids. The V gene's germline CDR1 is MNHEY and CDR2 SMNVEV (reference sequence). V was shortened by 5 bases and J by 7 bases, with 15 bases between the two germline ends. CDR3 coding DNA: TGTGCCAGCAGTCCCCAGACGGCTAGGCAGCCCCAGCATTTT. Residues: CASSPQTARQPQHF.

The count of this clone is one. The genes are TRBV4-3 and TRBJ2-3, with D unresolved. Germline CDR1 LGHNA, CDR2 YSLEER. The CDR3 totals 16 residues. Trimming removed 0 bases from V and 10 bases from J, with 20 bases in between. The CDR3 DNA is TGCGCCAGCAGCCAAGATACGGGCAGAACGAGCTTGGCGCAGTATTTT. It codes for CASSQDTGRTSLAQYF.

The chain recombines TRBV10-3 with TRBJ1-3; 9 nucleotides line up with TRBD1. Germline loops: CDR1 ENHRY, CDR2 SYGVKD. CDR3 size: 13 residues. After removal of 10 bases from V and 2 bases from J, the junction contained 3 bases not matched to a gene. CDR3 in DNA: TGTGCCAACAGGGACAGGGCTGGAAACACCATATATTTT. Its translation is CANRDRAGNTIYF.

In its sample, this clone was seen a few times. V is TRBV15 and J is TRBJ1-5; tentatively, D is TRBD1 (5 bases). From germline, CDR1 is LNHNV and CDR2 YYDKDF (reference sequence). The CDR3 has 17 amino acids. V was trimmed by 3 bases and J by 5 bases, leaving 20 bases between them. The CDR3 is CATSSRRGWGQDQPQHF. CDR3 DNA sequence: TGTGCCACCAGCAGTCGAAGGGGATGGGGCCAGGATCAGCCCCAGCATTTT.

V is TRBV4-1 and J is TRBJ1-5; D gene unclear. Germline-derived CDR1 and CDR2 are MGHRA and YSYEKL. This CDR3 is 15 amino acids long. V lost 1 base and J 7 bases, leaving 14 bases between the germline ends. Here the CDR3 DNA reads TGCGCCAGCAGCCAAGTTTCGGGTCAAACCCAGCCCCAGCATTTT. Its protein product is CASSQVSGQTQPQHF.

V gene TRBV5-1 combines with J gene TRBJ2-5; D call uncertain. CDR1 and CDR2 (germline): SGHRS, YFSETQ. V gave up 4 bases and J gave up 1 base, with 8 bases separating them. The CDR3 is 13 amino acids. The CDR3 here is CASSAGPQETQYF. The CDR3 DNA reads as TGCGCCAGCAGCGCCGGGCCCCAAGAGACCCAGTACTTC.

Only one count was recorded for this clone. The chain recombines TRBV5-1 with TRBJ1-1, with TRBD1 identical over 8 bases. After removal of 4 bases from V and 3 bases from J, the junction contained 5 bases not matched to a gene. The CDR3 runs to 14 residues. Germline CDR1 is SGHRS and CDR2 is YFSETQ. CDR3 residues: CASSPQGVYTEAFF. The DNA of the CDR3 is TGCGCCAGCAGCCCACAGGGGGTGTACACTGAAGCTTTCTTT.

The rearrangement links TRBV7-6 to TRBJ1-3; D unclear. Germline V gives CDR1 SGHVS, CDR2 FNYEAQ. The V and J ends lost 1 base and 3 bases respectively, with 10 bases between them. The CDR3 runs to 15 residues. DNA for the CDR3: TGTGCCAGCAGCTTAGGTTTGACGGGTGGAAACACCATATATTTT. This translates into CASSLGLTGGNTIYF.